This is a list of T cell receptor beta chains from one sample in a study of follicular helper T cells after annual influenza vaccination. Sequencing used immunoSEQ multiplex PCR; TCRdb keeps in-frame clones, though not all of them. The sample yields more than 550 clones, approximately 85% seen once. This material consisted of CXCR5+ CD38+ circulating T follicular helper cells from blood, taken on the day of influenza vaccination. Receptor source: an adult who received the influenza vaccine. Each CDR3 is given with its conserved first and last residue. The D gene is left open where the match is weak. For some rows the clone size is stated as once, few or many, or as a class when expanded; others skip it.

size,V,D,J,CDR3,DNA
once,TRBV9,.,TRBJ2-1,CASSVSVGAYNEQFF,TGTGCCAGCAGCGTAAGCGTGGGGGCATACAATGAGCAGTTCTTC
.,TRBV5-4,.,TRBJ1-1,CASSLEVTRDTEAFF,TGTGCCAGCAGCTTGGAGGTGACGAGGGACACTGAAGCTTTCTTT
.,TRBV4-3,TRBD2,TRBJ2-1,CASSQHTSGGGYNEQFF,TGCGCCAGCAGCCAACACACTAGCGGGGGGGGATACAATGAGCAGTTCTTC
once,TRBV6-5,.,TRBJ2-3,CASSYAGTDTQYF,TGTGCCAGCAGTTACGCAGGAACAGATACGCAGTATTTT
.,TRBV10-3,.,TRBJ1-1,CAIIGEGNTEAFF,TGTGCCATCATTGGTGAGGGGAACACTGAAGCTTTCTTT
.,TRBV5-1,.,TRBJ2-2,CASSLGATGELFF,TGCGCCAGCAGCTTGGGGGCGACCGGGGAGCTGTTTTTT
.,TRBV5-1,.,TRBJ2-3,CASSTATADTQYF,TGCGCCAGCAGTACTGCTACCGCAGATACGCAGTATTTT
.,TRBV7-8,.,TRBJ2-2,CASSSGTGAGELFF,TGTGCCAGCAGCTCAGGAACGGGCGCCGGGGAGCTGTTTTTT
.,TRBV7-6,.,TRBJ2-7,CASSRRQESYEQYF,TGTGCCAGCAGCCGTCGGCAGGAGTCCTACGAGCAGTACTTC
.,TRBV2,TRBD2,TRBJ2-1,CASSELAGDYNEQFF,TGTGCCAGCAGTGAACTAGCGGGGGACTACAATGAGCAGTTCTTC
.,TRBV7-3,.,TRBJ1-6,CASSLGGEDNSPLHF,TGTGCCAGCAGCCTCGGGGGGGAGGATAATTCACCCCTCCACTTT
.,TRBV27,.,TRBJ2-6,CASSFGVGANVLTF,TGTGCCAGCAGTTTTGGGGTGGGGGCCAACGTCCTGACTTTC
.,TRBV5-1,TRBD2,TRBJ2-1,CASSTGTSGFNEQFF,TGCGCCAGCAGCACCGGGACTAGCGGGTTTAATGAGCAGTTCTTC
.,TRBV9,.,TRBJ1-3,CASSVAGGGAGNTIYF,TGTGCCAGCAGCGTAGCCGGCGGGGGGGCTGGAAACACCATATATTTT
.,TRBV6-1,TRBD1,TRBJ1-2,CASSEKGQNYGYTF,TGTGCCAGCAGTGAGAAGGGACAGAACTATGGCTACACCTTC
.,TRBV7-9,.,TRBJ1-2,CASSFSGGYTF,TGTGCCAGCAGCTTTTCGGGTGGCTACACCTTC
once,TRBV28,TRBD2,TRBJ2-1,CASSSAAGTSGGGEQFF,TGTGCCAGCAGTTCAGCGGCCGGGACTAGCGGAGGGGGTGAGCAGTTCTTC
once,TRBV6-5,TRBD1,TRBJ1-2,CASSYTGDRGGYTF,TGTGCCAGCAGTTATACAGGGGATAGGGGTGGCTACACCTTC
.,TRBV6-5,TRBD1,TRBJ1-2,CASSKTGALGGYTF,TGTGCCAGCAGTAAGACAGGGGCTTTAGGCGGCTACACCTTC
few,TRBV11-2,.,TRBJ1-5,CASSPSMGGQPQHF,TGTGCCAGCAGCCCAAGTATGGGGGGTCAGCCCCAGCATTTT
.,TRBV5-6,.,TRBJ1-5,CASSRGQLFNQPQHF,TGTGCCAGCAGCAGAGGACAGTTATTCAATCAGCCCCAGCATTTT
.,TRBV4-2,TRBD2,TRBJ2-1,CASSQETSGYNEQFF,TGTGCCAGCAGCCAAGAAACTAGCGGCTACAATGAGCAGTTCTTC
few,TRBV7-9,.,TRBJ2-1,CASSLEQYNEQFF,TGTGCCAGCAGCTTAGAACAGTACAATGAGCAGTTCTTC
.,TRBV18,TRBD1,TRBJ1-4,CASSPTNRDRAEKLFF,TGTGCCAGCTCACCAACAAACCGGGACAGGGCAGAAAAACTGTTTTTT
.,TRBV7-8,TRBD2,TRBJ2-7,CASSSPLAGANEQYF,TGTGCCAGCAGCTCCCCCCTAGCGGGGGCTAACGAGCAGTACTTC
.,TRBV29-1,TRBD1,TRBJ1-2,CSSSDRSYGYTF,TGCAGCTCTTCGGACAGGAGCTATGGCTACACCTTC
.,TRBV11-3,.,TRBJ1-5,CASSRVSNQPQHF,TGTGCCAGCAGCAGGGTCAGCAATCAGCCCCAGCATTTT
.,TRBV10-1,.,TRBJ2-7,CAVPRDSSYEQYF,TGCGCCGTGCCCCGGGACTCCTCCTACGAGCAGTACTTC
.,TRBV19,TRBD2,TRBJ2-3,CASSTRLAGGTDTQYF,TGTGCCAGTAGTACCCGACTAGCGGGGGGCACAGATACGCAGTATTTT
.,TRBV15,.,TRBJ1-5,CATSTRGNQPQHF,TGTGCCACCAGCACCAGGGGCAATCAGCCCCAGCATTTT
once,TRBV7-4,.,TRBJ1-4,CASSERHRLLVDNEKLFF,TGTGCCAGCAGTGAACGACACCGTCTCCTAGTCGACAATGAAAAACTGTTTTTT
once,TRBV9,TRBD1,TRBJ2-6,CASAQRGRGANVLTF,TGTGCCAGCGCCCAGAGGGGGCGTGGGGCCAACGTCCTGACTTTC
.,TRBV18,TRBD1,TRBJ2-7,CASSGKQGHYEQYF,TGTGCCAGCTCGGGGAAACAGGGGCACTACGAGCAGTACTTC
.,TRBV5-1,.,TRBJ1-4,CASTPGRIGEKLFF,TGCGCCAGCACCCCAGGGCGAATTGGCGAAAAACTGTTTTTT
.,TRBV18,.,TRBJ1-5,CASSPTALRYQPQHF,TGTGCCAGCTCCCCCACGGCCCTGCGTTATCAGCCCCAGCATTTT
.,TRBV10-1,TRBD1,TRBJ2-7,CASRGQGTLSYEQYF,TGCGCCAGCAGGGGACAGGGAACCCTTTCCTACGAGCAGTACTTC
few,TRBV7-9,TRBD1,TRBJ1-3,CASSAVWTGGGNTIYF,TGTGCCAGCAGCGCCGTATGGACAGGGGGTGGAAACACCATATATTTT
.,TRBV7-2,.,TRBJ1-5,CASSTRQEGGKPQHF,TGTGCCAGCAGCACCCGACAGGAGGGCGGGAAGCCCCAGCATTTT
.,TRBV5-8,.,TRBJ1-3,CASSLGTGNTIYF,TGTGCCAGCAGCTTGGGGACCGGAAACACCATATATTTT
.,TRBV7-2,.,TRBJ1-2,CASSLEGWSGYTF,TGTGCCAGCAGCTTAGAGGGGTGGAGCGGCTACACCTTC
.,TRBV6-1,.,TRBJ1-6,CASGRGFEAPLHF,TGTGCCAGCGGTAGGGGGTTTGAGGCACCCCTCCACTTT
once,TRBV11-3,.,TRBJ1-1,CASSLEASPNTEAFF,TGTGCCAGCAGCTTAGAGGCCAGTCCGAACACTGAAGCTTTCTTT
.,TRBV7-9,.,TRBJ2-5,CASSLRPRGQETQYF,TGTGCCAGCAGCTTAAGGCCTAGGGGACAAGAGACCCAGTACTTC
.,TRBV18,.,TRBJ1-1,CASSPGITEAFF,TGTGCCAGCTCACCAGGGATAACTGAAGCTTTCTTT
.,TRBV10-3,.,TRBJ1-5,CAISEGAGQPQHF,TGTGCCATCAGTGAAGGGGCAGGACAGCCCCAGCATTTT
.,TRBV4-1,TRBD2,TRBJ2-3,CASSQGQRGGAGADTQYF,TGCGCCAGCAGCCAAGGTCAACGCGGGGGGGCCGGAGCAGATACGCAGTATTTT
.,TRBV7-6,TRBD1,TRBJ1-6,CASSLGTGQFNSPLHF,TGTGCCAGCAGCTTAGGGACGGGACAGTTTAATTCACCCCTCCACTTT